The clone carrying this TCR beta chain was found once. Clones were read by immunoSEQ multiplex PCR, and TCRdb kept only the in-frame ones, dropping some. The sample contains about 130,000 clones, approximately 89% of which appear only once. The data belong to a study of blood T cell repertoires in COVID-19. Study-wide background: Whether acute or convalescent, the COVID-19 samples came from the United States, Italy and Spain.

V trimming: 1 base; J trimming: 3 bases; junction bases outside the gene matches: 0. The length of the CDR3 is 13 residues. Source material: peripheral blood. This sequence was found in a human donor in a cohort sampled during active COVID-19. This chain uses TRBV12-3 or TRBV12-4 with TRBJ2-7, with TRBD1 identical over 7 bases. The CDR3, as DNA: TGTGCCAGCAGTTTAGGGACAGGCTACGAGCAGTACTTC. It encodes CASSLGTGYEQYF.